Listed here are 31 T cell receptor beta chains from one sample, sequenced in a study of tumor-infiltrating lymphocytes in localized non-small cell lung cancer. The data were produced by immunoSEQ multiplex PCR, yet TCRdb's version contains in-frame clones alone and is incomplete. Of 6,800 or so clones in the sample, about three fifths were seen once. What was sequenced was uninvolved lung tissue not adjacent to the tumor. These receptors all come from a human donor with non-small cell lung cancer.

The gene calls are TRBV5-1 and TRBJ1-1; no clear D gene. This CDR3 has 15 amino acids. V shed 3 bases and J shed 0 bases, with 12 bases lying between them. Germline CDR1 is SGHRS and CDR2 is YFSETQ. CDR3 in amino acids: CASSSSGSMNTEAFF. In DNA, the CDR3 is TGCGCCAGCAGCTCATCTGGATCAATGAACACTGAAGCTTTCTTT.

This clone was detected a few times. This chain connects TRBV30 to TRBJ1-2; 8 nucleotides match TRBD1. This CDR3 comprises 13 residues. Germline lookup yields CDR1 GTSNPN and CDR2 SVGIG (reference sequence). The trim removed 4 bases at V and 8 bases at J, leaving 9 bases unmatched. The CDR3 region is CAWIISRTGGYTF. Written as DNA, the CDR3 is TGTGCCTGGATCATTTCGAGGACAGGGGGCTACACCTTC.

The chain has TRBV9 and TRBJ1-6; 10 nucleotides agree with TRBD1. CDR3 size: 15 residues. The ends lost 6 bases at V and 8 bases at J; junction bases unmatched: 8. Germline V gene data show CDR1 as SGDLS and CDR2 as YYNGEE. CDR3 in DNA: TGTGCCAGCAACACCGGGACAGGGGTCCATTCACCCCTCCACTTT. Its translation: CASNTGTGVHSPLHF.

This chain connects TRBV30 to TRBJ1-2; D possibly corresponds to TRBD1 (5 bases). Germline CDR1 and CDR2: GTSNPN and SVGIG (reference sequence). The CDR3 is made up of 14 amino acids. V was pared by 0 bases and J by 5 bases, with 13 bases between. The CDR3 DNA sequence: TGTGCCTGGAGTGTACATCGGGCAGGGTATGGCTACACCTTC. Protein sequence: CAWSVHRAGYGYTF.

This chain connects TRBV10-1 to TRBJ2-7; TRBD2 might be the D (6 bases). Germline V gene lookup returns CDR1 WNHNN and CDR2 SYGVQD (reference sequence). The length of the CDR3 is 13 residues. Trimming took off 1 base at V and 6 bases at J, with 10 bases between the two ends. The CDR3 sequence is CASSEYRGSEQYF. As DNA, the CDR3 is TGCGCCAGCAGTGAGTACCGGGGGAGCGAGCAGTACTTC.

The CDR3 loop is CASSLGAGSGNTIYF. The CDR3 DNA sequence: TGTGCCAGCAGCTTGGGTGCAGGGTCCGGAAACACCATATATTTT. V gene TRBV5-6 combines with J gene TRBJ1-3, with D maybe TRBD1 (5 bases). The CDR3 loop spans 15 amino acids. V was pared by 0 bases and J by 4 bases, with 11 bases between. Germline assignment: CDR1 SGHDT and CDR2 YYEEEE. Looking up the rest from reference TRBV5-6 and TRBJ1-3 gives the full variable domain: DAGVTQSPTHLIKTRGQQVTLRCSPKSGHDTVSWYQQALGQGPQFIFQYYEEEERQRGNFPDRFSGHQFPNYSSELNVNALLLGDSALYLCASSLGAGSGNTIYFGEGSWLTVV.

The genes are TRBV7-9 and TRBJ2-1; 14 bases align to TRBD2. The V gene's germline CDR1 is SEHNR and CDR2 FQNEAQ (reference sequence). V trimming: 1 base; J trimming: 8 bases; junction bases outside the gene matches: 7. The CDR3 covers 17 residues. CDR3 bases: TGTGCCAGCAGCTTAGACCGGACTAGCGGGGGGTTGTATGAGCAGTTCTTC. This translates into CASSLDRTSGGLYEQFF.

V and J are TRBV7-2 and TRBJ2-7; no clear D. Trimming shortened V by 5 bases and J by 2 bases, and 10 bases separated the two germline ends. CDR1 is SGHTA, CDR2 FQGNSA, per germline. This CDR3 spans 13 amino acids. CDR3 amino acids: CASSRASTYEQYF. DNA of the CDR3: TGTGCCAGCAGCCGGGCTTCAACCTACGAGCAGTACTTC.

By share of the sample, this clone is medium-sized. The genes are TRBV27 and TRBJ1-5; the match to TRBD1 covers 9 bases. Germline CDR1 and CDR2: MNHEY and SMNVEV (reference sequence). CDR3 length: 14 residues. V shed 4 bases and J 5 bases; nucleotides not matched to a gene: 3. CDR3 sequence (DNA): TGTGCCAGCAGTTCGGGACAGGGATATCAGCCCCAGCATTTT. Amino acid sequence: CASSSGQGYQPQHF.

This clone was picked up one time. The J gene is TRBJ2-2, the V gene TRBV5-4; D remains unclear. This CDR3 spans 15 amino acids. The germline gives CDR1 SGHNT, CDR2 YYREEE (reference sequence). V was clipped by 1 base and J by 1 base, with 8 bases between them. The CDR3: CASSLRQVNTGELFF. The CDR3 bases are TGTGCCAGCAGCTTGAGGCAGGTGAACACCGGGGAGCTGTTTTTT.

This clone was found once. The rearrangement links TRBV5-1 to TRBJ1-2; TRBD1 matches at 7 bases. CDR1 is SGHRS and CDR2 is YFSETQ in the germline V gene. Trimming cost V 3 bases and J 4 bases; bases outside gene matches: 15. CDR3 size: 17 residues. DNA of the CDR3: TGCGCCAGCAGCTCGGGGCCTGAGACGGGACAGACCTATGGCTACACCTTC. Translation: CASSSGPETGQTYGYTF.

The rearrangement joins TRBV7-6 to TRBJ1-6, with D possibly being TRBD1 (6 bases). The V end was cut by 5 bases, the J end by 6 bases, with 23 bases between. This CDR3 spans 18 amino acids. Germline loops: CDR1 SGHVS, CDR2 FNYEAQ. CDR3 amino acids: CASSLKPQGNAGNSPLHF. The CDR3 DNA reads TGTGCCAGCAGCCTAAAACCACAGGGCAACGCTGGTAATTCACCCCTCCACTTT.

V is TRBV25-1 and J is TRBJ2-1; possibly TRBD1 for D (5 bases). The CDR3 is 16 residues long. From germline, CDR1 is MGHDK and CDR2 SYGVNS. Trimming removed 3 bases from V and 4 bases from J, with 16 bases in between. CDR3 sequence: CASSDSDTPLYNEQFF. The CDR3 DNA is TGTGCCAGCAGTGATTCGGACACCCCCCTATACAATGAGCAGTTCTTC.

This chain joins TRBV7-2 and TRBJ2-1; TRBD2 matches 9 bases. The CDR3 runs to 17 residues. The junction had 17 bases not matched to a gene; V was cut back by 5 bases and J by 9 bases. Germline CDR1 SGHTA, CDR2 FQGNSA. CDR3 nucleotide sequence: TGTGCCAGCAGCCAATCCGGTGGGCGGGGGGGCCAAGGTGAGCAGTTCTTC. As protein: CASSQSGGRGGQGEQFF.

J is TRBJ2-1 and V is TRBV27; 9 bases are a match to TRBD1. Germline CDR1 is MNHEY and CDR2 is SMNVEV (reference sequence). With V trimmed by 4 bases and J by 5 bases, 9 bases remained unmatched. The CDR3 extends over 16 amino acids. The CDR3 sequence is CASSSPTGTGNNEQFF. The CDR3 DNA sequence: TGTGCCAGCAGTTCGCCGACCGGGACAGGGAACAATGAGCAGTTCTTC.

The V call is TRBV9, the J call TRBJ2-5; TRBD1 agrees at 8 bases. The CDR3 extends over 15 amino acids. Germline V gives CDR1 SGDLS, CDR2 YYNGEE. V was clipped by 2 bases and J by 5 bases; unmatched bases: 8. For the CDR3, the DNA is TGTGCCAGCAGCGTGGCGGGACAGGAGGTTGAGACCCAGTACTTC. Amino acids: CASSVAGQEVETQYF.

The chain combines TRBV19 with TRBJ2-7; D is unresolved. Trimming stripped 6 bases from V and 4 bases from J, with 13 bases between. This CDR3 is built from 13 residues. CDR1 is LNHDA, CDR2 SQIVND, per germline (reference sequence). The CDR3 reads CASRSTERYEQYF. DNA of the CDR3: TGTGCCAGTAGGAGCACCGAAAGATACGAGCAGTACTTC.

This clone turned up a few times. The chain joins TRBV27 to TRBJ1-1; D remains unclear. Germline V CDR1 and CDR2: MNHEY, SMNVEV (reference sequence). This CDR3 is built from 10 residues. The germline V and J ends were trimmed by 11 bases and 6 bases, with 10 bases remaining between them. CDR3 region: CAGRRAEAFF. CDR3 DNA: TGTGCCGGTCGGCGGGCTGAAGCTTTCTTT.

The chain joins TRBV7-2 to TRBJ2-7; maybe TRBD1 (5 bases). The V and J ends lost 4 bases and 1 base respectively, with 17 bases between them. The CDR3 runs to 16 residues. Germline V CDR1 and CDR2: SGHTA, FQGNSA. The CDR3 is CASSSSSLDSSYEQYF. In DNA, the CDR3 is TGTGCCAGCAGCTCCTCGTCACTCGACAGTTCCTACGAGCAGTACTTC.

V is TRBV7-2 and J is TRBJ1-3, with D uncertain. V lost 0 bases to trimming and J lost 0 bases, with 6 bases between them. This CDR3 has 15 residues. The germline CDR1 and CDR2 sequences are SGHTA and FQGNSA. The CDR3 region has the DNA TGTGCCAGCAGCTTAGCGTCCGTCTCTGGAAACACCATATATTTT. Translated: CASSLASVSGNTIYF. Full variable domain (outside the CDR3, taken from reference TRBV7-2 and TRBJ1-3): GAGVSQSPSNKVTEKGKDVELRCDPISGHTALYWYRQSLGQGLEFLIYFQGNSAPDKSGLPSDRFSAERTGGSVSTLTIQRTQQEDSAVYLCASSLASVSGNTIYFGEGSWLTVV.

The chain links TRBV9 to TRBJ2-5; 8 bases are shared with TRBD1. The CDR3 extends over 14 amino acids. Germline V lookup: CDR1 SGDLS, CDR2 YYNGEE. Trimming took 2 bases from V and 1 from J; bases not matched to a gene: 1. CDR3 sequence (DNA): TGTGCCAGCAGCGTTGGACAGGGCCAAGAGACCCAGTACTTC. Amino acid sequence: CASSVGQGQETQYF. Using reference TRBV9 and TRBJ2-5 for the parts outside the CDR3, the full variable domain is DSGVTQTPKHLITATGQRVTLRCSPRSGDLSVYWYQQSLDQGLQFLIQYYNGEERAKGNILERFSAQQFPDLHSELNLSSLELGDSALYFCASSVGQGQETQYFGPGTRLLVL.

The chain couples TRBV19 to TRBJ1-4; D is ambiguous. The CDR3 is 14 amino acids. From germline, CDR1 is LNHDA and CDR2 SQIVND (reference sequence). V shed 4 bases and J shed 3 bases, with 9 bases lying between them. CDR3 in amino acids: CASSTAVSNEKLFF. As DNA, the CDR3 is TGTGCCAGTAGTACCGCAGTATCTAATGAAAAACTGTTTTTT.

In the case of this clone: Within the sample, other DNA sequences also encode this same CDR3. The chain recombines TRBV5-1 with TRBJ2-5, with D tentatively TRBD1 or TRBD2 (5 bases each). V lost 2 bases to trimming and J lost 4 bases, with 6 bases between them. CDR3 size: 12 residues. The V gene's germline CDR1 is SGHRS and CDR2 YFSETQ. CDR3 bases: TGCGCCAGCAGCTTTGGGGGAGAGACCCAGTACTTC. It translates to CASSFGGETQYF. Supplemented by reference TRBV5-1 and TRBJ2-5, the full variable domain reads KAGVTQTPRYLIKTRGQQVTLSCSPISGHRSVSWYQQTPGQGLQFLFEYFSETQRNKGNFPGRFSGRQFSNSRSEMNVSTLELGDSALYLCASSFGGETQYFGPGTRLLVL.

The gene calls are TRBV4-3 and TRBJ1-1, with D unclear. V was trimmed by 2 bases and J by 1 base, leaving 8 bases between them. CDR1 is LGHNA and CDR2 is YSLEER in the germline V gene. The CDR3 sequence is 14 residues long. CDR3 sequence (DNA): TGCGCCAGCAGCCAAATTGGGGAGAACACTGAAGCTTTCTTT. Its protein is CASSQIGENTEAFF.

J is TRBJ1-2 and V is TRBV6-5; 7 nucleotides match TRBD1. There are 14 residues in the CDR3. Per the germline V gene, CDR1 is MNHEY and CDR2 is SVGAGI. V trimming: 6 bases; J trimming: 3 bases; junction bases outside the gene matches: 7. CDR3 DNA: TGTGCCAGCAGGACAGGGTCCCTCTACTATGGCTACACCTTC. It yields the protein CASRTGSLYYGYTF.

This clone is judged large. CDR3 sequence reads: CASSARDRKGAFF. The CDR3 DNA is TGTGCCAGCAGCGCAAGAGACCGGAAGGGAGCTTTCTTT. The rearrangement links TRBV7-6 to TRBJ1-1; D gene uncertain. The CDR3 contains 13 residues. Germline V lookup: CDR1 SGHVS, CDR2 FNYEAQ. V lost 5 bases and J 10 bases, leaving 17 bases between the germline ends.

V and J are TRBV11-3 and TRBJ2-7, with a possible D match to TRBD1 (6 bases). Germline V gene lookup returns CDR1 SGHNT and CDR2 YENEEA. The V gene lost 5 bases and the J gene lost 5 bases, with 19 bases spanning the gap. The CDR3 totals 15 residues. This chain's CDR3 is CASSPTRQANNEQYF. CDR3 nucleotides: TGTGCCAGCAGCCCAACCCGACAGGCCAACAACGAGCAGTACTTC.

This sequence joins TRBV9 and TRBJ1-1; a possible D gene is TRBD1 (6 bases). The ends were cut back, 4 bases at V and 0 bases at J, with 10 bases in the middle. CDR3 length: 14 amino acids. Germline V gives CDR1 SGDLS, CDR2 YYNGEE. The CDR3 is CASSPTGMNTEAFF. CDR3 DNA sequence: TGTGCCAGCAGCCCCACAGGGATGAACACTGAAGCTTTCTTT.

The chain is built from TRBV9 and TRBJ2-2; D call uncertain. V lost 0 bases and J 3 bases, leaving 3 bases between the germline ends. The germline V gene encodes CDR1 SGDLS and CDR2 YYNGEE. This CDR3 has 13 residues. DNA for the CDR3: TGTGCCAGCAGCGTAGAGGACACCGGGGAGCTGTTTTTT. Its protein product is CASSVEDTGELFF.

J is TRBJ1-1 and V is TRBV7-2; D gene ambiguous. The germline V gene has CDR1 SGHTA and CDR2 FQGNSA. V was pared by 5 bases and J by 3 bases, with 7 bases between. CDR3 length: 12 amino acids. The CDR3 region is CASSLEYTEAFF. In DNA form, the CDR3 reads TGTGCCAGCAGCCTAGAATACACTGAAGCTTTCTTT.

The chain joins TRBV29-1 to TRBJ2-7, with D possibly matching TRBD1 (5 bases). CDR1 SQVTM and CDR2 ANQGSEA come from the germline V gene. The CDR3 runs to 13 residues. Trimming removed 2 bases at V and 5 bases at J, with 13 bases between. CDR3 nucleotide sequence: TGCAGCGTTGAATACCAGGGTTCGGACGAGCAGTACTTC. Translated, it gives CSVEYQGSDEQYF.